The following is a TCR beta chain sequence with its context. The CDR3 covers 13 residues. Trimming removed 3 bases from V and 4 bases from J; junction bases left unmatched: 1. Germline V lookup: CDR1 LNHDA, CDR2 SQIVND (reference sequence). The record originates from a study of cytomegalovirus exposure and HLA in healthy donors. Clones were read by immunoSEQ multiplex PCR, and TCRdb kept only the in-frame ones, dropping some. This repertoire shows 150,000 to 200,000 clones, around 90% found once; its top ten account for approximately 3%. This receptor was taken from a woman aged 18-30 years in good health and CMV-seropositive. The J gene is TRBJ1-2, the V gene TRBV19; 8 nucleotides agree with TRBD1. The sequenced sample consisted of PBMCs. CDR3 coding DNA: TGTGCCAGTAGTATTGGGACAGGCTATGGCTACACCTTC. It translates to CASSIGTGYGYTF.